This T cell receptor beta chain was identified during a study of cytomegalovirus exposure and HLA in healthy donors. In its sample, this clone was seen once. 13 Jbeta primers and 60 Vbeta primers were used for the PCR. Authors' data handling: Approximately 12 million of some 80 million unique TCR beta chains were shared, per a later count. TCRdb's table, derived via immunoSEQ multiplex PCR, lists solely in-frame clones and lacks some. V and J calls and clone size are as listed in that table; D and trimming were resolved from the DNA. The data show under 200,000 clones, approximately 84% seen once. This receptor was obtained from a middle-aged man in good health and CMV-seropositive. What was sequenced was PBMCs.

In DNA, the CDR3 is TGTGCCAGCAGCTCGGGGACAGGGGTCGAGACCCAGTACTTC. Translating it yields CASSSGTGVETQYF. This sequence joins TRBV28 and TRBJ2-5; TRBD1 agrees at 10 bases. The germline V gene has CDR1 MDHEN and CDR2 SYDVKM. The trim removed 6 bases at V and 5 bases at J, leaving 6 bases unmatched. The CDR3 is made up of 14 amino acids.